The 23 T cell receptor beta chains presented below share a single source sample, sequenced in a study of cytomegalovirus exposure and HLA in healthy donors (TCRdb year 2017). Library prep was done by the immunoSEQ multiplex PCR assay. For the multiplex PCR, a mixture combining 60 forward primers for TCR Vbeta segments and 13 reverse primers for TCR Jbeta segments was used. Sourced from immuneACCESS, this table was stored by TCRdb with only in-frame sequences that have V and J called. A share of the clones is absent; for the studies checked, an unresolved V gene accounts for under half, and the remainder has no known explanation. The sample includes a few hundred thousand clones, with 70% to 90% observed a single time. 8% of the sample rests with the top ten. The source material was PBMCs. The receptors derive from an older woman in good health and CMV-seropositive.

This clone has more than one count but fewer than ten. This chain uses TRBV5-5 with TRBJ2-7; tentative D call: TRBD2 (5 bases). The CDR3 runs 13 residues. Germline V CDR1 and CDR2: SGHKS, YYEKEE (reference sequence). Trimming took off 4 bases at V and 7 bases at J, with 15 bases between the two ends. The CDR3 region is CASSPRGSLEQYF. The CDR3 DNA sequence: TGTGCCAGCAGCCCCCGGGGTTCTCTAGAGCAGTACTTC.

The chain employs TRBV5-1 and TRBJ1-1; tentatively, D is TRBD1 (5 bases). Germline CDR1 is SGHRS and CDR2 is YFSETQ. Trimming removed 4 bases from V and 5 bases from J, with 12 bases in between. The CDR3 is 13 residues long. CDR3: CASSLGPGTEAFF. CDR3 bases: TGCGCCAGCAGCCTGGGACCCGGGACTGAAGCTTTCTTT.

This clone showed up just a few times. The chain carries TRBV6-5 and TRBJ1-2; D call uncertain. The germline V gene encodes CDR1 MNHEY and CDR2 SVGAGI. V lost 2 bases and J lost 4, with 5 bases in between. CDR3 length: 12 residues. DNA for the CDR3: TGTGCCAGCAGTTACGGGCCCTATGGCTACACCTTC. Translated: CASSYGPYGYTF.

The V gene is TRBV19, the J gene TRBJ1-2; TRBD1 is a possible D gene (5 bases). V lost 3 bases to trimming and J lost 4 bases, with 9 bases between them. Per germline, CDR1 LNHDA and CDR2 SQIVND (reference sequence). CDR3 length: 13 residues. The DNA of the CDR3 is TGTGCCAGTAGTATCTGGGGGGGCTATGGCTACACCTTC. The encoded protein is CASSIWGGYGYTF. Looking up the rest from reference TRBV19 and TRBJ1-2 gives the full variable domain: DGGITQSPKYLFRKEGQNVTLSCEQNLNHDAMYWYRQDPGQGLRLIYYSQIVNDFQKGDIAEGYSVSREKKESFPLTVTSAQKNPTAFYLCASSIWGGYGYTFGSGTRLTVV.

This clone was recorded only once. This rearrangement joins TRBV9 to TRBJ2-3; 9 bases line up with TRBD1. The germline gives CDR1 SGDLS, CDR2 YYNGEE. This CDR3 is built from 14 residues. With V trimmed by 2 bases and J by 5 bases, 3 bases remained unmatched. This chain's CDR3 is CASSVGQGLDTQYF. In nucleotides, the CDR3 is TGTGCCAGCAGCGTGGGACAGGGCTTAGATACGCAGTATTTT.

V is TRBV6-1 and J is TRBJ2-5; D remains ambiguous. The J call may be wrong; the DNA end is better matched by TRBJ2-7. CDR1 and CDR2 (germline): MNHNS, SASEGT. The CDR3 is 11 residues long. DNA for the CDR3: TGTGCCAGCAGTGCCCCCTACGAGCAGTACTTC. Protein: CASSAPYEQYF.

The chain recombines TRBV11-3 with TRBJ2-1; 7 bases are shared with TRBD2. Germline values: CDR1 SGHNT, CDR2 YENEEA. CDR3 size: 13 residues. The V and J ends lost 4 bases and 9 bases, in that order; junction bases with no gene match: 6. CDR3 in amino acids: CASSWSLATEQFF. The CDR3 DNA sequence: TGTGCCAGCAGCTGGTCACTAGCGACTGAGCAGTTCTTC.

Here the CDR3 DNA reads TGTGCCAGCGGTTTGGCAGATCCCCTTAACTATGGCTACACCTTC. This gives the protein CASGLADPLNYGYTF. This sequence joins TRBV2 and TRBJ1-2; D not resolved. This CDR3 region has 15 residues. CDR1 SNHLY and CDR2 FYNNEI come from the germline V gene. Trimming took 8 bases from V and 1 from J, leaving 17 bases between them.

The rearrangement uses TRBV7-8 and TRBJ2-1, with no clear D. Germline CDR1 reads SGHVS; CDR2 reads FQNEAQ. Trimming removed 3 bases at V and 2 bases at J, with 8 bases between. The CDR3 length is 14 residues. In nucleotides, the CDR3 is TGTGCCAGCAGCTTGGCTCTCACCTACAATGAGCAGTTCTTC. Encoded protein: CASSLALTYNEQFF. The full variable domain, rest sourced from reference TRBV7-8 and TRBJ2-1, is GAGVSQSPRYKVAKRGQDVALRCDPISGHVSLFWYQQALGQGPEFLTYFQNEAQLDKSGLPSDRFFAERPEGSVSTLKIQRTQQEDSAVYLCASSLALTYNEQFFGPGTRLTVL.

The chain is built from TRBV9 and TRBJ2-7; no reliable D call. V was cut by 4 bases and J by 0 bases, with 8 bases left in between. This CDR3 comprises 13 residues. Per germline, CDR1 SGDLS and CDR2 YYNGEE. Here the CDR3 DNA reads TGTGCCAGCAGCCCCCACAACTCCTACGAGCAGTACTTC. Its translation: CASSPHNSYEQYF.

The rearrangement uses TRBV25-1 and TRBJ2-3, with TRBD2 matching 8 bases. The CDR3 has 15 amino acids. Looked up from germline, CDR1 is MGHDK and CDR2 is SYGVNS. Trimming at V came to 3 bases and at J to 2 bases, leaving 4 bases not matched to a gene. Written as DNA, the CDR3 is TGTGCCAGCAGTGAGAACGGGAGGGCCACAGATACGCAGTATTTT. This encodes CASSENGRATDTQYF.

The genes are TRBV5-4 and TRBJ1-6; 7 bases are a match to TRBD1. J lost 9 bases, V lost 3 bases, and 9 bases had no gene match. Looked up from germline, CDR1 is SGHNT and CDR2 is YYREEE (reference sequence). CDR3 length: 15 residues. Here the CDR3 DNA reads TGTGCCAGCAGCTCCAGGGGGATGGTAACTTCACCCCTCCACTTT. It codes for CASSSRGMVTSPLHF.

The chain combines TRBV19 with TRBJ2-2; D possibly corresponds to TRBD1 (5 bases). Germline V gene data show CDR1 as LNHDA and CDR2 as SQIVND (reference sequence). V lost 4 bases, J lost 9 bases, and 21 bases lay in between. The CDR3 is 16 residues long. CDR3 residues: CASSSPGKGFFRELFF. The CDR3, as DNA: TGTGCCAGTAGTAGCCCAGGGAAAGGGTTTTTCAGGGAGCTGTTTTTT.

The V and J genes are TRBV10-3 and TRBJ2-3, with 9 bases that match TRBD2. The ends lost 7 bases at V and 3 bases at J; junction bases unmatched: 5. The CDR3 is 14 residues long. From germline, CDR1 is ENHRY and CDR2 SYGVKD. CDR3 nucleotide sequence: TGTGCCATCATCGTAGCGGGAGATACAGATACGCAGTATTTT. Translation: CAIIVAGDTDTQYF.

The gene calls are TRBV4-2 and TRBJ2-3, with 10 bases lining up with TRBD1. CDR1 and CDR2 from the germline V gene are LGHNA and YNFKEQ. The CDR3 is 17 residues long. Germline trimming cut 4 bases from V and 0 bases from J; bases unmatched to any gene: 7. The CDR3 reads CASSRTGGTGSTDTQYF. In DNA form, the CDR3 reads TGTGCCAGCAGCCGGACAGGGGGGACGGGAAGCACAGATACGCAGTATTTT.

The table lists this clone with a few counts. This chain connects TRBV19 to TRBJ1-1; maybe TRBD1 (6 bases). The CDR3 runs 14 residues. V lost 5 bases and J lost 2, with 12 bases in between. The germline gives CDR1 LNHDA, CDR2 SQIVND (reference sequence). The CDR3 sequence is CASSPTRGNTEAFF. DNA of the CDR3: TGTGCCAGTAGTCCTACCAGGGGAAACACTGAAGCTTTCTTT.

The rearrangement uses TRBV5-1 and TRBJ2-3; no clear D gene. The germline V gene encodes CDR1 SGHRS and CDR2 YFSETQ. The length of the CDR3 is 13 residues. The V end was cut by 5 bases, the J end by 0 bases, with 7 bases between. The CDR3 protein is CASRRSSTDTQYF. CDR3 DNA: TGCGCCAGCAGGCGGTCTAGCACAGATACGCAGTATTTT.

This clone turned up a few times. The gene calls are TRBV28 and TRBJ2-7; D is possibly TRBD2 (5 bases). Trimming removed 0 bases at V and 3 bases at J, with 9 bases between. CDR1 is MDHEN, CDR2 SYDVKM, per germline. The CDR3 covers 14 residues. CDR3 DNA sequence: TGTGCCAGCAGTTTATGGTCGAGCGGCTACGAGCAGTACTTC. The encoded protein is CASSLWSSGYEQYF.

The chain employs TRBV5-1 and TRBJ2-3, with 12 positions matching TRBD1. V shed 3 bases, J shed 8 bases, and the junction held 10 bases outside the gene matches. The germline V gene encodes CDR1 SGHRS and CDR2 YFSETQ. The CDR3 is 16 residues long. The CDR3 bases are TGCGCCAGCAGCTCGACCGGGACAGGGGGCGGGGGTACGCAGTATTTT. The encoded protein is CASSSTGTGGGGTQYF. The whole variable domain, remainder taken from reference TRBV5-1 and TRBJ2-3, is KAGVTQTPRYLIKTRGQQVTLSCSPISGHRSVSWYQQTPGQGLQFLFEYFSETQRNKGNFPGRFSGRQFSNSRSEMNVSTLELGDSALYLCASSSTGTGGGGTQYFGPGTRLTVL.

This sequence joins TRBV19 and TRBJ1-2; 7 nucleotides align to TRBD1. The ends lost 4 bases at V and 4 bases at J; junction bases unmatched: 9. CDR1 is LNHDA and CDR2 is SQIVND in the germline V gene (reference sequence). This CDR3 contains 15 residues. The DNA for the CDR3 is TGTGCCAGTAGTACCACGAATGCAGGGGGCTATGGCTACACCTTC. It translates to CASSTTNAGGYGYTF.

The V and J genes are TRBV7-9 and TRBJ2-2, with D possibly TRBD1 on 5 matching bases. Trimming took off 5 bases at V and 6 bases at J, with 16 bases between the two ends. The germline V gene has CDR1 SEHNR and CDR2 FQNEAQ (reference sequence). The CDR3 is made up of 15 amino acids. CDR3 sequence reads: CASSERQGNSGELFF. In nucleotides, the CDR3 is TGTGCCAGCAGCGAAAGGCAGGGTAATTCCGGGGAGCTGTTTTTT.

The chain employs TRBV28 and TRBJ2-7; D is unresolved. Germline V gene lookup returns CDR1 MDHEN and CDR2 SYDVKM. CDR3 size: 15 residues. The V end lost 6 bases, the J end lost 0 bases, and 15 bases lay between the germline ends. The CDR3 protein is CASRRSTIGSYEQYF. In nucleotides, the CDR3 is TGTGCCAGCAGGCGGTCTACCATTGGCTCCTACGAGCAGTACTTC.

The J gene is TRBJ1-5, the V gene TRBV11-2; D may be TRBD1 (6 bases). There are 17 residues in the CDR3. Trimming cost V 3 bases and J 0 bases, with 15 bases left between them. Germline V CDR1 and CDR2: SGHAT, FQNNGV. This chain's CDR3 is CASSLGTRFASNQPQHF. DNA for the CDR3: TGTGCCAGCAGCTTGGGGACACGCTTCGCTAGCAATCAGCCCCAGCATTTT.